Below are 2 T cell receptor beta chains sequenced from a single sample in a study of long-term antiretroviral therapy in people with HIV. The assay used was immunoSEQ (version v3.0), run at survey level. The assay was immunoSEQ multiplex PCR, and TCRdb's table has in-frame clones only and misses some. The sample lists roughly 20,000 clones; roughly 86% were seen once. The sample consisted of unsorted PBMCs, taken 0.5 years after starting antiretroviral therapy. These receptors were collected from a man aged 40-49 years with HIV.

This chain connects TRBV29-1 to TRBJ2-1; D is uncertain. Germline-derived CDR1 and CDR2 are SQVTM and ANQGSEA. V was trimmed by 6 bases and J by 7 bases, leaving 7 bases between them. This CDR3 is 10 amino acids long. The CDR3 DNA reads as TGCAGCGTCCGCCGGAATGAGCAGTTCTTC. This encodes CSVRRNEQFF.

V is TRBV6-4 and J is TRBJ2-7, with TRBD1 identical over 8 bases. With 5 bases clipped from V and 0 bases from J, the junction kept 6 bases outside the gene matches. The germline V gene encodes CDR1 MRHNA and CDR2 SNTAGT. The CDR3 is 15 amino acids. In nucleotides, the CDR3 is TGTGCCAGCAGTAGTGACAGGGGACACTCCTACGAGCAGTACTTC. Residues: CASSSDRGHSYEQYF.